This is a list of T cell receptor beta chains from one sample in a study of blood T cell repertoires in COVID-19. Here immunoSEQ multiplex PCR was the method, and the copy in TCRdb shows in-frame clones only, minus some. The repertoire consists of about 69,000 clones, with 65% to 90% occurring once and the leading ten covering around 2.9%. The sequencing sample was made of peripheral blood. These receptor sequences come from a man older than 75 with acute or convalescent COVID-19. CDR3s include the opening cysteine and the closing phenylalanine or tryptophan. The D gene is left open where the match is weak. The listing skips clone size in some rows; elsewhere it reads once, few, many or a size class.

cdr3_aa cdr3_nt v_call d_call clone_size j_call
CAIRGTVSGNTIYF TGTGCCATCAGGGGGACAGTCTCTGGAAACACCATATATTTT TRBV10-3 TRBD1 - TRBJ1-3
CAISDNGGSETQYF TGTGCCATCAGCGACAACGGCGGGAGTGAGACCCAGTACTTC TRBV10-3 TRBD2 - TRBJ2-5
CASSQYEDTQYF TGTGCCAGCAGCCAGTACGAGGATACGCAGTATTTT TRBV14 - - TRBJ2-3
CASSQDHWRSEAFF TGCGCCAGCAGCCAAGATCACTGGAGATCTGAAGCTTTCTTT TRBV4-3 - - TRBJ1-1
CASSLSVPTRRSNQPQHF TGTGCCAGCAGTTTATCGGTCCCCACGCGGCGGAGCAATCAGCCCCAGCATTTT TRBV27 - - TRBJ1-5
CASSFEGTAPLGLSSGNTIYF TGTGCCAGCAGCTTCGAGGGGACAGCCCCTCTCGGACTCAGCTCTGGAAACACCATATATTTT TRBV7-8 TRBD1 - TRBJ1-3
CATSDLGTSGRAYNEQFF TGTGCCACCAGTGATTTGGGAACTAGCGGGAGGGCTTACAATGAGCAGTTCTTC TRBV24-1 TRBD2 - TRBJ2-1
CASTNTGGGNTIYF TGTGCCAGCACAAACACAGGGGGTGGAAACACCATATATTTT TRBV6-6 TRBD1 - TRBJ1-3
CAWGAGTGKPYSNQPQHF TGTGCCTGGGGTGCCGGGACAGGGAAACCCTATAGCAATCAGCCCCAGCATTTT TRBV30 TRBD1 few TRBJ1-5
CASRSFNGGTSGRDGANVLTF TGTGCCAGTAGAAGCTTTAACGGTGGGACTAGCGGGAGGGATGGGGCCAACGTCCTGACTTTC TRBV19 TRBD2 - TRBJ2-6
CASSPNSYNQPQHF TGTGCCAGTAGTCCAAACAGTTACAATCAGCCCCAGCATTTT TRBV19 - - TRBJ1-5
CASSLARDRNTF TGTGCCAGCAGCTTGGCCCGGGACAGGAATACCTTC TRBV5-8 TRBD1 - TRBJ1-2
CASSFRQVNSPLHF TGTGCCAGCAGCTTCCGACAGGTCAATTCACCCCTCCACTTT TRBV7-2 - few TRBJ1-6
CASSATGTGTGNTIYF TGTGCCAGCAGTGCAACGGGGACAGGGACAGGAAACACCATATATTTT TRBV6-1 TRBD1 once TRBJ1-3
CASSAGTSGSTDTQYF TGTGCCAGCAGCGCAGGGACTAGCGGTAGCACAGATACGCAGTATTTT TRBV9 TRBD2 - TRBJ2-3
CATLSGGDTEAFF TGTGCCACGTTATCCGGGGGGGACACTGAAGCTTTCTTT TRBV6-5 - - TRBJ1-1
CASSMKGTGYGYTF TGTGCCAGTAGTATGAAGGGGACAGGCTATGGCTACACCTTC TRBV19 TRBD1 - TRBJ1-2
CASSVLGADTEAFF TGTGCCAGCAGTGTCCTGGGGGCGGACACTGAAGCTTTCTTT TRBV2 - few TRBJ1-1
CASSPTGGLNTGELFF TGTGCCAGCAGCCCTACAGGGGGCCTAAACACCGGGGAGCTGTTTTTT TRBV14 TRBD1 - TRBJ2-2
CASKVRGRMNEQFF TGTGCCAGCAAGGTTCGCGGGAGGATGAATGAGCAGTTCTTC TRBV7-8 TRBD2 - TRBJ2-1
CASSAMGGVGNQPQHF TGTGCCAGCAGTGCTATGGGGGGGGTTGGCAATCAGCCCCAGCATTTT TRBV27 - - TRBJ1-5
CASSFGGFEAFF TGTGCCAGCAGTTTCGGGGGGTTTGAAGCTTTCTTT TRBV12-3/TRBV12-4 - - TRBJ1-1
CASSSKVGGPGEQFF TGTGCCAGCAGTTCCAAAGTTGGGGGCCCCGGTGAGCAGTTCTTC TRBV6-6 - - TRBJ2-1
CASSKGYGNQPQHF TGTGCCAGTAGCAAGGGGTATGGCAATCAGCCCCAGCATTTT TRBV19 - - TRBJ1-5